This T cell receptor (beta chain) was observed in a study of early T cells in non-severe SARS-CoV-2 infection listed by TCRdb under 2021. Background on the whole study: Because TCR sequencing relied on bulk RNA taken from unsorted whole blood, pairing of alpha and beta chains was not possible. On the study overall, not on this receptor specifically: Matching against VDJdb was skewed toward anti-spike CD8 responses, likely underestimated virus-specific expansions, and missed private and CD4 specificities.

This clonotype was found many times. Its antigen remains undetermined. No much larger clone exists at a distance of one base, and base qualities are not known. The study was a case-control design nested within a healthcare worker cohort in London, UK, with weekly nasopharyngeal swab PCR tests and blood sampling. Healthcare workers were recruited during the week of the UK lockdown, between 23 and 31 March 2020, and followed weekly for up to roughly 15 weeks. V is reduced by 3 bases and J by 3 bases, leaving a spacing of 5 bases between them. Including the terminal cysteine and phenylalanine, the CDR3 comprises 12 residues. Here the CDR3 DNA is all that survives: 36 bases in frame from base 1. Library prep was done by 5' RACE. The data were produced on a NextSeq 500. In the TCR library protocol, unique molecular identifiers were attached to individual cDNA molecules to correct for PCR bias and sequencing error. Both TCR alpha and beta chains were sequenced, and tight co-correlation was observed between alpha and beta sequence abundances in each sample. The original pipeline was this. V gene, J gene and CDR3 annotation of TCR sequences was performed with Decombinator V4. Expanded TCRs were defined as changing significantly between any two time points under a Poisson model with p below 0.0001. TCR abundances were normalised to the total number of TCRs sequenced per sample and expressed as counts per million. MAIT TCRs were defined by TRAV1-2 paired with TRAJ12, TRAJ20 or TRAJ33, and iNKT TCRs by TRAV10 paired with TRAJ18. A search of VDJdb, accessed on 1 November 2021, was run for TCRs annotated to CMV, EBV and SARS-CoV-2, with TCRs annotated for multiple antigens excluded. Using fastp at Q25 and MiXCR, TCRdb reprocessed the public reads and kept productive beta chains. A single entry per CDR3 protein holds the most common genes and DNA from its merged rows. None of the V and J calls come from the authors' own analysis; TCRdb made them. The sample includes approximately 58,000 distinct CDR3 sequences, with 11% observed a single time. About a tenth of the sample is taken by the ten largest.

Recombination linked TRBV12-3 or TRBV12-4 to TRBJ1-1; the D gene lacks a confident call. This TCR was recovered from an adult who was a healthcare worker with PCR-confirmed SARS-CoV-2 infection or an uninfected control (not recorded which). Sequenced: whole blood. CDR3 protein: CASSFRYTEAFF. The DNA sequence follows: TGTGCCAGCAGTTTTAGGTACACTGAAGCTTTCTTT.